This T cell receptor (beta chain) was observed in a study of shared clonotypes between healthy human individuals. The table came from immunoSEQ multiplex PCR; TCRdb's copy has only in-frame clones and leaves some out. The sample lists about half a million clones; around 80% were seen once. This clone was counted only a few times. Input material: PBMCs. The sequence was collected from a middle-aged woman in good health. Some clones in this sample may be carry-over from other donors' samples.

The CDR3 region has the DNA TGTGCCAGTAGTCCGGACTCAGACTCCTACGAGCAGTACTTC. Residues: CASSPDSDSYEQYF. J is TRBJ2-7 and V is TRBV19; a possible D gene is TRBD2 (5 bases). The CDR3 extends over 14 amino acids. Trimming took 5 bases from V and 0 from J, leaving 11 bases between them. Germline-derived CDR1 and CDR2 are LNHDA and SQIVND (reference sequence).